There are many counts of the clone carrying this T cell receptor (beta chain). The antigen remains unidentified. The data stem from a study of T cells in Graves' hyperthyroidism and ophthalmopathy. The V end was cut by 0 bases, the J end by 10 bases, with 7 bases between. CDR1 is SGHAT and CDR2 is FQNNGV in the germline V gene. This CDR3 region has 13 residues. Study results and limitations: Also found in blood were most expanded thyroid clonotypes above 0.001. Stable hyperthyroidism and ophthalmopathy were separated using 13 V-J signatures.

Thyroid ultrasound, orbital computed tomography, clinical symptoms, and serum thyroxine and TRAb underpinned diagnoses. What was amplified from RNA transcripts were TCR beta CDR3 regions. First-round RT-PCR of the TCR CDR3 relied on the HTBI primer set. One entry per CDR3 protein, called by TCRdb with MiXCR from the multiplex PCR reads. The sample includes more than 350,000 distinct CDR3 sequences, approximately 14% of them seen just once. This sequence was found in a woman aged 55-75 years with Graves' ophthalmopathy. The rearrangement uses TRBV11-2 and TRBJ1-6; D gene ambiguous. The sample consisted of blood. The CDR3 loop reads CASSLEKNSPLHF. CDR3 coding DNA: TGTGCCAGCAGCTTAGAGAAGAACTCACCCCTCCACTTT.